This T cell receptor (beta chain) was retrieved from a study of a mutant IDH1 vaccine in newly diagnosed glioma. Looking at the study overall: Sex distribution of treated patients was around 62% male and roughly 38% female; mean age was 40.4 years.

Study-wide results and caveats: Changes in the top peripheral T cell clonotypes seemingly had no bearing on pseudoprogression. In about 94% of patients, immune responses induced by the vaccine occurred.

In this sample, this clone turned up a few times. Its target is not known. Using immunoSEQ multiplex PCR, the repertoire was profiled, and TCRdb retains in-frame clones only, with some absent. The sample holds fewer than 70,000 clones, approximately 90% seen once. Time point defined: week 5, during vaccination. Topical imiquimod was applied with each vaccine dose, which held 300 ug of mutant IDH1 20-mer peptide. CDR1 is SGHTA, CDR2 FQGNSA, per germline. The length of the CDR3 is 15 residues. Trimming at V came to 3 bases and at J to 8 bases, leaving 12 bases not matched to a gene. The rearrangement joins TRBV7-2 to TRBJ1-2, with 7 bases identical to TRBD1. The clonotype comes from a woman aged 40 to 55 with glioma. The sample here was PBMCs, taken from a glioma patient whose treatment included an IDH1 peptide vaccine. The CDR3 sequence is CASSFGAPDREGYTF. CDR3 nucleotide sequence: TGTGCCAGCAGCTTCGGGGCACCCGACAGGGAAGGCTACACCTTC. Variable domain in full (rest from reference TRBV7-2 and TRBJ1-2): GAGVSQSPSNKVTEKGKDVELRCDPISGHTALYWYRQSLGQGLEFLIYFQGNSAPDKSGLPSDRFSAERTGGSVSTLTIQRTQQEDSAVYLCASSFGAPDREGYTFGSGTRLTVV.